This TCR beta chain is from a study of OX40 agonist ivuxolimab in advanced cancers. TCRdb keeps only in-frame clones here, not all; method: immunoSEQ multiplex PCR. The sample contains around 58,000 clones, roughly 93% of which appear only once. Excluded were patients having autoimmune disease history or systemic immunosuppression. Trimming stripped 5 bases from V and 5 bases from J, with 15 bases between. The CDR3 has 15 amino acids. The germline V gene encodes CDR1 SEHNR and CDR2 FQNEAQ (reference sequence). This receptor was obtained from an adult with an advanced solid tumor such as melanoma, head and neck, liver or kidney cancer. Here the sequenced sample was CD4+ or CD8+ T cells sorted from blood, taken in a trial of the OX40 agonist ivuxolimab. The V call is TRBV7-9, the J call TRBJ2-2, with D tentatively TRBD1 (5 bases). CDR3 sequence: CASSVDQGKTGELFF. The CDR3 DNA reads TGTGCCAGCAGCGTGGACCAGGGAAAGACCGGGGAGCTGTTTTTT.